What follows describes a single T cell receptor beta chain. This clone has just a few counts. There is no known antigen for this receptor. Per-nucleotide qualities are absent, and no much larger clonotype sits a single base away. Samples from volunteer blood donors who had recovered from COVID-19 were contributed by a second Seattle source. Whole blood was collected in K2EDTA tubes by collaborating institutions according to the institutions' own protocols. For TCRbeta analysis, collaborator samples were shipped as frozen whole blood, as isolated PBMCs, or as DNA extracted from either sample type. This specimen belongs to a study of blood T cell repertoires in COVID-19 (dated by TCRdb to 2020 to 2021). With respect to the entire study: The collaborator samples originated in the United States, Italy and Spain and spanned the acute and convalescent phases of COVID-19. A de-identified subject ID, COVID-19 status, age in years and sex were almost always included in the sample metadata. Deeply sampled blood TCRbeta repertoires from subjects exposed to, actively infected with, or recovered from COVID-19 were included in the dataset. HLA class I and class II types, where available, came from metadata supplied by the sample provider rather than from assay-based typing. The repertoires were made available in a free public database intended to serve as a resource for research on the immune response to SARS-CoV-2. The prospective study material was composed of cDNA or gDNA derived from T cells, B-cell-depleted T cells, or PBMCs. The samples were drawn from two sources: the first 160 participants of the ongoing ImmuneRACE study, and 1,000 to 1,500 subjects contributed by 6 global collaborators.

TCRbeta CDR3 regions were amplified from genomic DNA by means of the immunoSEQ Assay, a bias-controlled multiplex PCR. The paper's data handling went like this. Nucleated cell counts per sample were estimated from amplification of reference gene primers within the assay. To quantify the absolute abundance of each unique TCRbeta CDR3 rearrangement, sequence reads were collapsed and filtered. For each sample, productive Simpson clonality was calculated as the square root of Simpson's diversity index across productive rearrangements. The table comes from immuneACCESS by way of TCRdb, which keeps in-frame sequences with V and J called. Part of the clones is missing from these tables; in studies checked, under half for an unresolved V gene and the rest for unknown reasons. V, J and clone size derive from that table, while D and trimming were established from the DNA sequence. The sample has about 260,000 clones on record, about 88% of them singletons. The ten biggest clones cover approximately 3.7% of the sample.

General conclusions and limits of the study: The amount of clinical and demographic metadata varied by source and participant and was provided uncurated.

The source of this sequence is a man aged 55 to 69 who had recovered from COVID-19. Sequenced material: peripheral blood.

The CDR3 protein sequence reads: CASSRTGPSLYGYTF. The DNA sequence follows: TGTGCCAGCAGCCGGACGGGTCCTAGCCTCTATGGCTACACCTTC. The sequence links TRBV6-5 to TRBJ1-2, with no confidently assigned D gene. Per the germline V gene, MNHEY is the CDR1 and SVGAGI is the CDR2. The CDR3 covers 15 residues, taking in both the cysteine and the phenylalanine. CDR3 DNA only is kept here, 45 bases in frame from base 1. Trimming takes 6 bases from V and 4 bases from J, and the germline ends sit 18 bases apart.